The clone carrying this T cell receptor beta chain was seen ten or more times. Its specificity is unknown. The source of the sample is a study of T cells in Graves' hyperthyroidism and ophthalmopathy. Regions amplified from RNA transcripts were the TCR beta CDR3 regions. In the first-round RT-PCR of the TCR CDR3, the HTBI primer set was used. One entry per CDR3 protein results from TCRdb running MiXCR on the multiplex PCR reads. The repertoire holds fewer than 350,000 distinct CDR3 sequences, with roughly 18% as singletons. It was uncontrolled infection, other autoimmune disease, pregnancy or lactation that excluded patients. Clinical symptoms, serum thyroxine, TRAb, thyroid ultrasound and orbital computed tomography informed diagnoses. CDR3 length: 15 residues. V lost 3 bases, J lost 8 bases, and 17 bases lay in between. Germline CDR1 KGHSH, CDR2 LQKENI. Study-wide results and limits: The authors' 13 V-J model separated ophthalmopathy from stable hyperthyroidism.

This TCR derives from a woman between 45 and 60 years old with Graves' hyperthyroidism. The J gene is TRBJ1-5, the V gene TRBV18; the D gene is possibly TRBD1 (5 bases). Source material: blood. DNA of the CDR3: TGTGCCAGCTCACCTTTTCATGCAGGGTCGGAGCCCCAGCATTTT. It is translated as CASSPFHAGSEPQHF.